The sample holds one count of the clone carrying this T cell receptor (beta chain). Trimming cost V 4 bases and J 3 bases; bases outside gene matches: 10. The germline V gene has CDR1 KGHDR and CDR2 SFDVKD. The CDR3 is 18 residues long. The data originate from a study of blood T cell repertoires in COVID-19. Method: immunoSEQ multiplex PCR; TCRdb's copy keeps in-frame clones and lacks some. The sample holds about 500,000 clones, approximately 91% seen once. This TCR was recovered from a woman in her forties or fifties with COVID-19, enrolled during active disease. Sequencing was performed on peripheral blood. The chain carries TRBV24-1 and TRBJ2-1, with 11 bases lining up with TRBD2. This CDR3 reads CATSDPTSGGAHYNEQFF. The CDR3 coding sequence is TGTGCCACCAGTGACCCTACTAGCGGGGGAGCACACTACAATGAGCAGTTCTTC.